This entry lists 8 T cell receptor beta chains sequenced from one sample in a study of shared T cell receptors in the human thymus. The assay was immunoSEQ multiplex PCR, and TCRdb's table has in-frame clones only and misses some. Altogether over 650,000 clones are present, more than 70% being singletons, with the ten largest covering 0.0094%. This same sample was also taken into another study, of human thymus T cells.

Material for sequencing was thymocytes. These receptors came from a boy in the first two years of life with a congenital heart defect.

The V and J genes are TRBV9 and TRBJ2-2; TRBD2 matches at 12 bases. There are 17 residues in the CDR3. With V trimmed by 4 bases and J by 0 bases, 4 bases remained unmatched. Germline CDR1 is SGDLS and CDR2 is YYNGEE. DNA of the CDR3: TGTGCCAGCAGCCTTACTAGCGGGAGGACGAACACCGGGGAGCTGTTTTTT. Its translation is CASSLTSGRTNTGELFF.

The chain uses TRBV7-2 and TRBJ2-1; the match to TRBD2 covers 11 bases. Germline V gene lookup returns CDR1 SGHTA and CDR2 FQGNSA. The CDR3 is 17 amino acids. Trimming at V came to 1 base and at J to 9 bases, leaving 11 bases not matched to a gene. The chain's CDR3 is CASSLGPGLAGGGEQFF. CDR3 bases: TGTGCCAGCAGCTTAGGTCCGGGTCTAGCGGGAGGAGGTGAGCAGTTCTTC.

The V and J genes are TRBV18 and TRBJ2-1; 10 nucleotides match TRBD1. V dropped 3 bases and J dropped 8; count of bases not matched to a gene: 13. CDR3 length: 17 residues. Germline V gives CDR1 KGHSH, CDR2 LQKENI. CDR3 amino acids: CASSPFPSGQGGYEQFF. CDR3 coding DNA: TGTGCCAGCTCACCGTTTCCAAGCGGACAGGGGGGTTATGAGCAGTTCTTC.

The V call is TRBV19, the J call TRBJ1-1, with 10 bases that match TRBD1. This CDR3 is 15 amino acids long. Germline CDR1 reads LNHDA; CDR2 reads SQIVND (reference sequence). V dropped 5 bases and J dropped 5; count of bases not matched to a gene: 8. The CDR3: CASSPHSGQGTEAFF. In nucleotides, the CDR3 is TGTGCCAGTAGTCCGCACTCGGGACAGGGGACTGAAGCTTTCTTT.

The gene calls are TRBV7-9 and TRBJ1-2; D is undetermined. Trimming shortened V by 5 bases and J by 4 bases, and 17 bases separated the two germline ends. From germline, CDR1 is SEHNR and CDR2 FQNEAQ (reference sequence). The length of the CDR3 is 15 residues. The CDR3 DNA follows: TGTGCCAGCAGCCTTACGATGACGGAGTTCTATGGCTACACCTTC. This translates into CASSLTMTEFYGYTF.

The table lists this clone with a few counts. The CDR3 loop reads CASSWDRSYSNQPQHF. CDR3 sequence (DNA): TGTGCCAGCAGTTGGGACAGGAGCTATAGCAATCAGCCCCAGCATTTT. V usage is TRBV6-5 and J usage is TRBJ1-5; 8 bases agree with TRBD1. Germline V gene sequence: CDR1 MNHEY, CDR2 SVGAGI. The CDR3 runs to 16 residues. Trimming cost V 4 bases and J 0 bases; bases outside gene matches: 5.

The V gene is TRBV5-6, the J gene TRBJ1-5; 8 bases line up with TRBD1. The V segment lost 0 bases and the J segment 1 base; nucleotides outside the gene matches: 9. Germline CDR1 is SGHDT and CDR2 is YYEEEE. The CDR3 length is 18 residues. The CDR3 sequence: CASSLAKGQVSSNQPQHF. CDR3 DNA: TGTGCCAGCAGCTTGGCCAAGGGACAGGTCTCGAGCAATCAGCCCCAGCATTTT. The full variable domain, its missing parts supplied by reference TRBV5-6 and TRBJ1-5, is DAGVTQSPTHLIKTRGQQVTLRCSPKSGHDTVSWYQQALGQGPQFIFQYYEEEERQRGNFPDRFSGHQFPNYSSELNVNALLLGDSALYLCASSLAKGQVSSNQPQHFGDGTRLSIL.

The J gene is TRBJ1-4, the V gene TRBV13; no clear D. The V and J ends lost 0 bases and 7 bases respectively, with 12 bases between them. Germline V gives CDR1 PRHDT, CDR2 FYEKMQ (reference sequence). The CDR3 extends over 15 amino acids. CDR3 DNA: TGTGCCAGCAGCTTAGGCGGGGAGTTTGGTGAAAAACTGTTTTTT. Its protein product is CASSLGGEFGEKLFF.